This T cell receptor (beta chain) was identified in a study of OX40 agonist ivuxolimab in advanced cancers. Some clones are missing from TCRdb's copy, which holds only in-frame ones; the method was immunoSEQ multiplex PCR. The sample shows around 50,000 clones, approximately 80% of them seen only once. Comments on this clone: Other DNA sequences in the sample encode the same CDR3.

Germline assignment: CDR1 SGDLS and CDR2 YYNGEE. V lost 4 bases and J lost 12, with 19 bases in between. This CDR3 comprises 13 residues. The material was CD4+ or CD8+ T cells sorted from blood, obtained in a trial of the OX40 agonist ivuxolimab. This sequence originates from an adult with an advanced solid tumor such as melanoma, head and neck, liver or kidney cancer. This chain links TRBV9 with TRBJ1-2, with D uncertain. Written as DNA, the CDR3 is TGTGCCAGCAGCCCGGACCTCGGGTCGGGTCACACCTTC. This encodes CASSPDLGSGHTF. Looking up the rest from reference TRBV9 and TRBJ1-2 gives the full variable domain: DSGVTQTPKHLITATGQRVTLRCSPRSGDLSVYWYQQSLDQGLQFLIQYYNGEERAKGNILERFSAQQFPDLHSELNLSSLELGDSALYFCASSPDLGSGHTFGSGTRLTVV.